The TCR beta chain described here comes from a study of T cell responses to AZD1222 COVID-19 vaccine. Broader study findings: The study sampled repertoires only after the peak T cell response.

This clone appeared a single time. The target antigen is unknown. The assay was immunoSEQ multiplex PCR, and TCRdb's table has in-frame clones only and misses some. Of about 170,000 clones in the sample, over 85% were seen once. This TCR derives from an adult in good health. The specimen was peripheral blood, collected on day 0 of AZD1222 vaccination.

The CDR3, as DNA: TGCGCCAGCAGCGATCAGGGGGGTCCCAACGAGCAGTACTTC. Translating gives CASSDQGGPNEQYF. The rearrangement joins TRBV5-1 to TRBJ2-7; D perhaps matches TRBD1 (7 bases). The CDR3 length is 14 residues. The V gene lost 4 bases and the J gene lost 5 bases, with 16 bases spanning the gap. Germline V CDR1 and CDR2: SGHRS, YFSETQ.